These T cell receptor beta chains were read from a single sample in a study of T-cell memory formation after mild COVID-19. TCRdb processed the 5' RACE reads anew with MiXCR; each CDR3 protein has one entry. In the table there are around 300,000 distinct CDR3 sequences, roughly 18% of which are singletons. Material for sequencing was PBMCs or a T cell subset sorted from them (not recorded which). Receptors originate from a man aged 18 to 30 who had mild COVID-19 (a few samples of this study predate the infection). Cell type and time point are not known. Both conserved end residues are part of each CDR3. D genes are given only for firm matches. Clone size is shown for a subset of rows, as once, few, many or a class of expanded clone.

j_gene: TRBJ2-3
d_gene: -
v_gene: TRBV30
abundance: few
CDR3aa: CAWIASDTQYF

j_gene: TRBJ2-5
d_gene: -
v_gene: TRBV5-6
abundance: -
CDR3aa: CASAEAGAQETQYF

j_gene: TRBJ2-1
d_gene: -
v_gene: TRBV6-5
abundance: few
CDR3aa: CASRVGDEQFF

j_gene: TRBJ1-2
d_gene: -
v_gene: TRBV9
abundance: -
CDR3aa: CASSVGGQEINYGYTF

j_gene: TRBJ1-6
d_gene: -
v_gene: TRBV14
abundance: -
CDR3aa: CASSQALNSPLHF

j_gene: TRBJ2-6
d_gene: TRBD2
v_gene: TRBV25-1
abundance: once
CDR3aa: CASSEWGGASSGANVLTF

j_gene: TRBJ1-1
d_gene: -
v_gene: TRBV7-2
abundance: few
CDR3aa: CASSPTGDKNTEAFF

j_gene: TRBJ2-1
d_gene: TRBD2
v_gene: TRBV12-3/TRBV12-4
abundance: few
CDR3aa: CASSLEGLAGGNEQFF

j_gene: TRBJ1-1
d_gene: TRBD1
v_gene: TRBV15
abundance: -
CDR3aa: CATSRTVTGGTEAFF

j_gene: TRBJ2-5
d_gene: -
v_gene: TRBV20-1
abundance: -
CDR3aa: CSASLQGETQYF

j_gene: TRBJ1-2
d_gene: -
v_gene: TRBV5-6
abundance: -
CDR3aa: CASSLESGGYTF

j_gene: TRBJ2-7
d_gene: TRBD1
v_gene: TRBV29-1
abundance: many
CDR3aa: CSAGQGWYEQYF

j_gene: TRBJ2-1
d_gene: TRBD1
v_gene: TRBV7-7
abundance: few
CDR3aa: CASSQTGVNEQFF

j_gene: TRBJ1-2
d_gene: TRBD1
v_gene: TRBV9
abundance: -
CDR3aa: CASSPRQGDYGYTF

j_gene: TRBJ2-1
d_gene: TRBD1
v_gene: TRBV7-2
abundance: -
CDR3aa: CASRRDRVYNEQFF

j_gene: TRBJ1-3
d_gene: -
v_gene: TRBV9
abundance: -
CDR3aa: CASSVAQAAYPGNTIYF

j_gene: TRBJ2-3
d_gene: TRBD2
v_gene: TRBV4-1
abundance: many
CDR3aa: CASSQELAGGMPDTQYF

j_gene: TRBJ2-5
d_gene: -
v_gene: TRBV5-1
abundance: -
CDR3aa: CASSLATGIAWETQYF

j_gene: TRBJ2-1
d_gene: -
v_gene: TRBV7-7
abundance: few
CDR3aa: CASSLGDPNEQFF

j_gene: TRBJ1-6
d_gene: TRBD1
v_gene: TRBV6-5
abundance: -
CDR3aa: CASSYSRHRGDSPLHF